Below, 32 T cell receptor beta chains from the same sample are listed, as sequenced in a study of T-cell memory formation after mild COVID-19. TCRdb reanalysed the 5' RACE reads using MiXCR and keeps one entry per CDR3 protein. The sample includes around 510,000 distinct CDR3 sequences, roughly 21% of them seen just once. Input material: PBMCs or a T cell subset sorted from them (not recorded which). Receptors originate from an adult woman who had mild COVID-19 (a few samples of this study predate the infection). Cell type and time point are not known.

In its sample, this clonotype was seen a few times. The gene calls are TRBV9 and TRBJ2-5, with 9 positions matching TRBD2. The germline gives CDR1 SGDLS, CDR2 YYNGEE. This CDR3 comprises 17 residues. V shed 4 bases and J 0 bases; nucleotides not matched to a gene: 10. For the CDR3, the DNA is TGTGCCAGCAGCCCCCGAGGGATAGCGGGGGACCAAGAGACCCAGTACTTC. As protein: CASSPRGIAGDQETQYF. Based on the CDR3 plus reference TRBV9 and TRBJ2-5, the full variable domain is DSGVTQTPKHLITATGQRVTLRCSPRSGDLSVYWYQQSLDQGLQFLIQYYNGEERAKGNILERFSAQQFPDLHSELNLSSLELGDSALYFCASSPRGIAGDQETQYFGPGTRLLVL.

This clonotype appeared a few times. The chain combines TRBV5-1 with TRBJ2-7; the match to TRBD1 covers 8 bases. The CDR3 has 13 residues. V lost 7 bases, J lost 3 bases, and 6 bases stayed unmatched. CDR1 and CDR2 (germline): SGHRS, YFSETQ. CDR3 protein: CASAGTGLYEQYF. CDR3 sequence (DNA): TGCGCCAGCGCCGGGACAGGACTCTACGAGCAGTACTTC.

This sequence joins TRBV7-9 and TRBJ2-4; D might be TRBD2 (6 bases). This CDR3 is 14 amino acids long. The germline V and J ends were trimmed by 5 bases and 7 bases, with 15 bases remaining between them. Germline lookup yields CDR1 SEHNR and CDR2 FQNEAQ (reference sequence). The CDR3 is CASSLNGGSNIQYF. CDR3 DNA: TGTGCCAGCAGCCTAAATGGGGGGAGCAACATTCAGTACTTC.

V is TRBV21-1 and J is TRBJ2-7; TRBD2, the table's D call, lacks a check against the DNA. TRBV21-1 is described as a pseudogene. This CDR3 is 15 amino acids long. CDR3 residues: CASSPDKPLAYEQYF. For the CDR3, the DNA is TGTGCCAGCAGCCCGGACAAGCCTTTAGCCTACGAGCAGTACTTC.

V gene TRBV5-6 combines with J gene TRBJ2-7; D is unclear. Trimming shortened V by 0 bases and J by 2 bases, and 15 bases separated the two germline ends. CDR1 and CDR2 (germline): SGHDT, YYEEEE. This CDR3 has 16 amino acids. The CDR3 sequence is CASSLGARIPPYEQYF. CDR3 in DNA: TGTGCCAGCAGCTTGGGAGCACGAATTCCTCCCTACGAGCAGTACTTC.

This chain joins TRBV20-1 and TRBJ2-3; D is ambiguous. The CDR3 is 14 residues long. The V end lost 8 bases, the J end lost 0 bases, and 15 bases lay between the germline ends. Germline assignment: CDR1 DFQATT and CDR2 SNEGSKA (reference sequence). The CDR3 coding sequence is TGCAGTTGCGTCGGGTTGGGGAGCACAGATACGCAGTATTTT. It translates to CSCVGLGSTDTQYF.

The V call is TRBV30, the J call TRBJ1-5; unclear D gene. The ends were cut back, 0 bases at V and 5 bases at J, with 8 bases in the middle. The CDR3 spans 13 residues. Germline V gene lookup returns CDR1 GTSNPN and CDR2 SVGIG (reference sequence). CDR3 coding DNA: TGTGCCTGGAGTGTAAGGAGGGATCAGCCCCAGCATTTT. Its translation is CAWSVRRDQPQHF.

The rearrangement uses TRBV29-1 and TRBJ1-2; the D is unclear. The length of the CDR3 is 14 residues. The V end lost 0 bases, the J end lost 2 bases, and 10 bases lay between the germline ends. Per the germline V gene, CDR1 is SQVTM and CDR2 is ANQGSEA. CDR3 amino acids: CSVEDHTQNYGYTF. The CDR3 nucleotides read TGCAGCGTTGAAGATCACACTCAAAACTATGGCTACACCTTC. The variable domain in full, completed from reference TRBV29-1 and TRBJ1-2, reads SAVISQKPSRDICQRGTSLTIQCQVDSQVTMMFWYRQQPGQSLTLIATANQGSEATYESGFVIDKFPISRPNLTFSTLTVSNMSPEDSSIYLCSVEDHTQNYGYTFGSGTRLTVV.

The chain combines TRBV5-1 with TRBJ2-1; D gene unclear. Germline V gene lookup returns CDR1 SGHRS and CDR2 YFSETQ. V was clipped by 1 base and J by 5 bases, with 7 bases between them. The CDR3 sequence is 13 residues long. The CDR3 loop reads CASSLRENNEQFF. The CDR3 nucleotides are TGCGCCAGCAGCTTGCGAGAAAACAATGAGCAGTTCTTC.

In nucleotides, the CDR3 is TGTGCCAGCAAAAGCGGGGTGACAGATACGCAGTATTTT. The encoded protein is CASKSGVTDTQYF. This chain uses TRBV27 with TRBJ2-3, with 7 bases lining up with TRBD2. The trim removed 7 bases at V and 3 bases at J, leaving 4 bases unmatched. CDR1 and CDR2 (germline): MNHEY, SMNVEV (reference sequence). This CDR3 is 13 amino acids long.

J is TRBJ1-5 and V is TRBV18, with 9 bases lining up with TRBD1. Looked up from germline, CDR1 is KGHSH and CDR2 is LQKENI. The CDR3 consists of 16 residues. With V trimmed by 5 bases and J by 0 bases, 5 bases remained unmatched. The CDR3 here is CASSSGQGNSNQPQHF. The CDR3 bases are TGTGCCAGCTCATCGGGACAGGGCAATAGCAATCAGCCCCAGCATTTT.

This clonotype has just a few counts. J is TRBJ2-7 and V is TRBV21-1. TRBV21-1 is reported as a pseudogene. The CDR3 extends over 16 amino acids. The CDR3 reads CASSKAQLAETYEQYF. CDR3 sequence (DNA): TGTGCCAGCAGCAAAGCCCAACTTGCAGAGACCTACGAGCAGTACTTC.

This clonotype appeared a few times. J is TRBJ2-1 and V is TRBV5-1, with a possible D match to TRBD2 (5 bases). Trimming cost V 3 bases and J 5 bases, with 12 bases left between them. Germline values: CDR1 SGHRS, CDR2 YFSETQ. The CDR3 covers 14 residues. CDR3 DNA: TGCGCCAGCAGCTCCCCCTCTAGCAACAATGAGCAGTTCTTC. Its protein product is CASSSPSSNNEQFF.

CDR3 DNA: TGTGCCAGCAGTCATGACCTGGGCGGGGGCGCGAATGAGCAGTTCTTC. This translates into CASSHDLGGGANEQFF. The chain couples TRBV27 to TRBJ2-1; the D gene is possibly TRBD2 (7 bases). The CDR3 is 16 amino acids. V was shortened by 5 bases and J by 7 bases, with 21 bases between the two germline ends. Germline CDR1 and CDR2: MNHEY and SMNVEV (reference sequence).

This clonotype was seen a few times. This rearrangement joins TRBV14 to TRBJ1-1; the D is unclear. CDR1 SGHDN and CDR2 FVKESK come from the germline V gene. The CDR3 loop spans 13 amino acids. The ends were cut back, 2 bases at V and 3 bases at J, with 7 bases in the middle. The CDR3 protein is CASSQTLYTEAFF. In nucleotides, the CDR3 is TGTGCCAGCAGCCAAACTCTGTACACTGAAGCTTTCTTT. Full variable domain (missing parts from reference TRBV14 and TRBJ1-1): EAGVTQFPSHSVIEKGQTVTLRCDPISGHDNLYWYRRVMGKEIKFLLHFVKESKQDESGMPNNRFLAERTGGTYSTLKVQPAELEDSGVYFCASSQTLYTEAFFGQGTRLTVV.

The CDR3 protein is CASRNGQNEKLFF. CDR3 DNA: TGTGCCAGCAGAAACGGACAGAATGAAAAACTGTTTTTT. V gene TRBV6-6 combines with J gene TRBJ1-4; perhaps TRBD1 as D (6 bases). The V gene's germline CDR1 is MNHNY and CDR2 SVGAGI (reference sequence). There are 13 residues in the CDR3. V lost 6 bases and J lost 5, with 10 bases in between.

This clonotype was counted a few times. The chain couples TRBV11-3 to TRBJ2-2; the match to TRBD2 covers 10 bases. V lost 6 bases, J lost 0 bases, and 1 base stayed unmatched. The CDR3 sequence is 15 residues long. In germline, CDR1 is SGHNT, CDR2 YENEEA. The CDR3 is CASRLAGANTGELFF. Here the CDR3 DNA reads TGTGCCAGCAGGCTAGCGGGGGCGAACACCGGGGAGCTGTTTTTT.

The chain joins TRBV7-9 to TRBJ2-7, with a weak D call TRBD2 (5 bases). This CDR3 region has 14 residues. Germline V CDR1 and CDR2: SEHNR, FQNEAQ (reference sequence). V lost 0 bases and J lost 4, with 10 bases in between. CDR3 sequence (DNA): TGTGCCAGCAGCTTAGCAGCGGAGAGATACGAGCAGTACTTC. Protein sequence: CASSLAAERYEQYF.

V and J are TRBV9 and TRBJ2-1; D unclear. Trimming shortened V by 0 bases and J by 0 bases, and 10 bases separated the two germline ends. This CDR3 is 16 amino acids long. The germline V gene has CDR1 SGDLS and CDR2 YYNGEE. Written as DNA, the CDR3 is TGTGCCAGCAGCGTAGATAGCCTCTCCTCCTACAATGAGCAGTTCTTC. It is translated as CASSVDSLSSYNEQFF. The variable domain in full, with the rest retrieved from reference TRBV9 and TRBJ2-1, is DSGVTQTPKHLITATGQRVTLRCSPRSGDLSVYWYQQSLDQGLQFLIQYYNGEERAKGNILERFSAQQFPDLHSELNLSSLELGDSALYFCASSVDSLSSYNEQFFGPGTRLTVL.

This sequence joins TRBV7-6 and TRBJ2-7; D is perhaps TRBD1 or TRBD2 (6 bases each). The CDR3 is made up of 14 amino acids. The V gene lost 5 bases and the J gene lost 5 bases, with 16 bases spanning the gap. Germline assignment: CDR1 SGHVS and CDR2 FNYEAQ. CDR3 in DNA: TGTGCCAGCAGCCTGACAGGTGGCGGGGACGAGCAGTACTTC. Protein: CASSLTGGGDEQYF.

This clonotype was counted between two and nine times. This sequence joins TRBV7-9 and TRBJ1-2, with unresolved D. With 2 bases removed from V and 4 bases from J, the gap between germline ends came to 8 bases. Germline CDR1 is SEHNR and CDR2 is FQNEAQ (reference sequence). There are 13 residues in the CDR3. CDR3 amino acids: CASSLRQRYGYTF. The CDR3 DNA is TGTGCCAGCAGCTTAAGGCAGCGCTATGGCTACACCTTC.

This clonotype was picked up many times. For the CDR3, the DNA is TGCAGCGTTGAATGGGCGGCTAGCGGTACCCCCTCCTACGAGCAGTACTTC. This encodes CSVEWAASGTPSYEQYF. The chain joins TRBV29-1 to TRBJ2-7, with 7 bases identical to TRBD2. Germline lookup yields CDR1 SQVTM and CDR2 ANQGSEA. This CDR3 has 17 residues. Unmatched junction bases numbered 13, after V lost 2 bases and J lost 0 bases.

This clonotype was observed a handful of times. The CDR3 nucleotides read TGTGCCAGCAGCTTTGTGCTAGTAGGGGAGACCCAGTACTTC. Translating it yields CASSFVLVGETQYF. This chain uses TRBV7-3 with TRBJ2-5; D is ambiguous. With 3 bases removed from V and 5 bases from J, the gap between germline ends came to 13 bases. This CDR3 contains 14 residues. Germline V gene data show CDR1 as SGHTA and CDR2 as FQGTGA.

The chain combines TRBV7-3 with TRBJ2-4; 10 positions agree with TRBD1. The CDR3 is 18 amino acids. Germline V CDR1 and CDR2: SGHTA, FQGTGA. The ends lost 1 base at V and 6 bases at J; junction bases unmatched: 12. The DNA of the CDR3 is TGTGCCAGCAGCTTAATTCTTCTCGACAGGGGGCATGGAAACATTCAGTACTTC. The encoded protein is CASSLILLDRGHGNIQYF.

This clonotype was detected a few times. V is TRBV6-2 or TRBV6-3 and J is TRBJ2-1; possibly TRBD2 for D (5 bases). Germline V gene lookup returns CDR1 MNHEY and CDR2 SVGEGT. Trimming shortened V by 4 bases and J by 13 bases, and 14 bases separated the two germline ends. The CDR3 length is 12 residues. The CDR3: CASSFTTTNQFF. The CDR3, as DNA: TGTGCCAGCAGTTTTACAACGACTAACCAGTTCTTC.

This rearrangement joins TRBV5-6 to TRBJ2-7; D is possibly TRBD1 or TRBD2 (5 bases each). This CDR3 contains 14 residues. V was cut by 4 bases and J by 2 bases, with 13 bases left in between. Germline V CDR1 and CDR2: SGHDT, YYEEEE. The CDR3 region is CASSLGRYAYEQYF. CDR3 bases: TGTGCCAGCAGCCTGGGACGGTACGCCTACGAGCAGTACTTC.

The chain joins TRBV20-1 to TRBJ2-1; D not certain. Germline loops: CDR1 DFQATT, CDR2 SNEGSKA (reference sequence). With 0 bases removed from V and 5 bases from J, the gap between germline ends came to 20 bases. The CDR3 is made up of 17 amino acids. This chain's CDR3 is CSARDRIAAGRNNEQFF. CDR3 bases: TGCAGTGCTAGAGACCGGATTGCGGCAGGCAGAAACAATGAGCAGTTCTTC.

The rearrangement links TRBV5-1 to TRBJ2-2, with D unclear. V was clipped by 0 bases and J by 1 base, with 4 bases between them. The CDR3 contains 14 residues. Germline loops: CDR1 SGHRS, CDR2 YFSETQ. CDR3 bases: TGCGCCAGCAGCTTGGTGGAGAACACCGGGGAGCTGTTTTTT. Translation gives CASSLVENTGELFF.

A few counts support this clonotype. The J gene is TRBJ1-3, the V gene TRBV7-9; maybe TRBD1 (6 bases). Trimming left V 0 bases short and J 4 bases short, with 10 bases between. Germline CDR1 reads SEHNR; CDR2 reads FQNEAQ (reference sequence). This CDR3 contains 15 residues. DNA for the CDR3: TGTGCCAGCAGCTTAGCCACAGGGAGGGGAAACACCATATATTTT. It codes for CASSLATGRGNTIYF. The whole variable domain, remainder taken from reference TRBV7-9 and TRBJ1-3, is DTGVSQNPRHKITKRGQNVTFRCDPISEHNRLYWYRQTLGQGPEFLTYFQNEAQLEKSRLLSDRFSAERPKGSFSTLEIQRTEQGDSAMYLCASSLATGRGNTIYFGEGSWLTVV.

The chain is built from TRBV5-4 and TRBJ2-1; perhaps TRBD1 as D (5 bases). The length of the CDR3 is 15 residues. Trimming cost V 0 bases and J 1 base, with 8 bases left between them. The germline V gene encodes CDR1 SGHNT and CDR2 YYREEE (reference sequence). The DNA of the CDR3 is TGTGCCAGCAGCTTGGCAGGGATTTCCTACAATGAGCAGTTCTTC. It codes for CASSLAGISYNEQFF. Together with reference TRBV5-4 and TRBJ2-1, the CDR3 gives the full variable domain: ETGVTQSPTHLIKTRGQQVTLRCSSQSGHNTVSWYQQALGQGPQFIFQYYREEENGRGNFPPRFSGLQFPNYSSELNVNALELDDSALYLCASSLAGISYNEQFFGPGTRLTVL.

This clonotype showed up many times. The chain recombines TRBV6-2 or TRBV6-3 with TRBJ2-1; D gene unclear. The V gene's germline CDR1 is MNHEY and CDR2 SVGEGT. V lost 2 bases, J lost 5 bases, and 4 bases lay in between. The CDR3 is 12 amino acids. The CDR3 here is CASSYQNNEQFF. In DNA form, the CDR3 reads TGTGCCAGCAGTTACCAAAACAATGAGCAGTTCTTC.

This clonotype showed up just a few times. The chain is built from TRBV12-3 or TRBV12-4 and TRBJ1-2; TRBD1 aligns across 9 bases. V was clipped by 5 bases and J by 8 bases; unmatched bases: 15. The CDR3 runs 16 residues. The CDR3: CASSLGPQGATGGYTF. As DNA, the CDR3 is TGTGCCAGCAGTCTAGGACCACAGGGGGCTACGGGCGGCTACACCTTC.